This entry lists 31 T cell receptor beta chains sequenced from one sample in a study of shared clonotypes between healthy human individuals. The protocol was immunoSEQ multiplex PCR, while the TCRdb copy is restricted to in-frame clones and leaves out a portion. The repertoire includes millions of clones, 95% of them detected once, and 0.1% to 0.15% sits in the top ten. Sequencing was performed on naive CD4+ T cells sorted from blood. The subset here: CD45RA+ positively selected. The source is a young man in good health.

The rearrangement links TRBV5-1 to TRBJ2-7; possible D gene TRBD1, 6 bases. V lost 3 bases to trimming and J lost 0 bases, with 22 bases between them. This CDR3 spans 18 amino acids. Germline CDR1 reads SGHRS; CDR2 reads YFSETQ. The CDR3 coding sequence is TGCGCCAGCAGCTCGACCGGGACACCAAGTTGGGGCTCCTACGAGCAGTACTTC. As protein: CASSSTGTPSWGSYEQYF.

J is TRBJ1-5 and V is TRBV7-9; D uncertain. The CDR3 runs to 14 residues. With 5 bases removed from V and 8 bases from J, the gap between germline ends came to 16 bases. Germline CDR1 and CDR2: SEHNR and FQNEAQ (reference sequence). DNA for the CDR3: TGTGCCAGCAGCGGTATGTGGGGTCAGGAGCCCCAGCATTTT. Translation gives CASSGMWGQEPQHF.

V and J are TRBV2 and TRBJ1-5; maybe TRBD1 (5 bases). Trimming left V 6 bases short and J 4 bases short, with 10 bases between. CDR1 and CDR2 (germline): SNHLY, FYNNEI. The CDR3 consists of 13 residues. In nucleotides, the CDR3 is TGTGCCAGCAGAGGGGATGGAAATCAGCCCCAGCATTTT. Protein: CASRGDGNQPQHF. Full variable domain (missing parts from reference TRBV2 and TRBJ1-5): EPEVTQTPSHQVTQMGQEVILRCVPISNHLYFYWYRQILGQKVEFLVSFYNNEISEKSEIFDDQFSVERPDGSNFTLKIRSTKLEDSAMYFCASRGDGNQPQHFGDGTRLSIL.

The chain recombines TRBV6-5 with TRBJ1-5; D is possibly TRBD1 (6 bases). The V end was cut by 6 bases, the J end by 0 bases, with 12 bases between. The germline CDR1 and CDR2 sequences are MNHEY and SVGAGI. CDR3 size: 15 residues. In nucleotides, the CDR3 is TGTGCCAGCAGCAGAGGGGGTCATAGCAATCAGCCCCAGCATTTT. It encodes CASSRGGHSNQPQHF.

The V call is TRBV5-6, the J call TRBJ1-1; D is undetermined. The germline V gene has CDR1 SGHDT and CDR2 YYEEEE. The CDR3 totals 15 residues. The V end lost 5 bases, the J end lost 3 bases, and 17 bases lay between the germline ends. The CDR3 region is CASRSWTPGDTEAFF. For the CDR3, the DNA is TGTGCCAGCAGATCTTGGACCCCTGGGGACACTGAAGCTTTCTTT.

The CDR3 protein is CASRPGGEAVYEQYF. The DNA of the CDR3 is TGTGCCAGCAGACCCGGGGGGGAGGCGGTTTACGAGCAGTACTTC. The chain employs TRBV28 and TRBJ2-7; the match to TRBD2 covers 8 bases. Germline loops: CDR1 MDHEN, CDR2 SYDVKM. There are 15 residues in the CDR3. Unmatched junction bases numbered 11, after V lost 6 bases and J lost 4 bases.

The genes are TRBV29-1 and TRBJ2-7; D tentatively fits TRBD1 or TRBD2 (5 bases each). The germline V and J ends were trimmed by 6 bases and 0 bases, with 15 bases remaining between them. Germline V gives CDR1 SQVTM, CDR2 ANQGSEA. The CDR3 loop spans 14 amino acids. CDR3 in DNA: TGCAGCGTGGCCGGGACGGTGAGCTCCTACGAGCAGTACTTC. Translating gives CSVAGTVSSYEQYF.

The rearrangement uses TRBV4-1 and TRBJ1-6; D not resolved. The germline CDR1 and CDR2 sequences are MGHRA and YSYEKL. The ends were cut back, 0 bases at V and 10 bases at J, with 7 bases in the middle. The CDR3 is made up of 13 amino acids. In DNA form, the CDR3 reads TGCGCCAGCAGCCAAGAGGGTTTATCACCCCTCCACTTT. Translated: CASSQEGLSPLHF.

The V and J genes are TRBV4-1 and TRBJ2-2; a possible D gene is TRBD1 (5 bases). CDR1 is MGHRA, CDR2 YSYEKL, per germline. V lost 0 bases to trimming and J lost 0 bases, with 17 bases between them. This CDR3 spans 19 amino acids. This CDR3 reads CASSQEARSATANTGELFF. The CDR3 DNA reads TGCGCCAGCAGCCAAGAAGCCCGATCGGCGACAGCGAACACCGGGGAGCTGTTTTTT.

The rearrangement uses TRBV28 and TRBJ1-2, with D possibly TRBD1 on 5 matching bases. Per germline, CDR1 MDHEN and CDR2 SYDVKM. V was cut by 7 bases and J by 7 bases, with 19 bases left in between. The CDR3 covers 14 residues. CDR3 amino acids: CASKDAGGWAGYTF. The CDR3, as DNA: TGTGCCAGCAAAGATGCTGGGGGTTGGGCTGGCTACACCTTC.

The gene calls are TRBV5-1 and TRBJ1-6; 7 nucleotides line up with TRBD1. V was pared by 7 bases and J by 5 bases, with 9 bases of the junction left unmatched. The germline V gene has CDR1 SGHRS and CDR2 YFSETQ. The CDR3 loop spans 15 amino acids. CDR3 sequence: CASRQGTADNSPLHF. CDR3 coding DNA: TGCGCCAGCCGACAAGGGACAGCAGATAATTCACCCCTCCACTTT.

This clone was seen only a few times. V gene TRBV27 combines with J gene TRBJ2-1, with 11 bases fitting TRBD2. The CDR3 is made up of 16 amino acids. The V gene end was trimmed by 0 bases and the J gene end by 7 bases; junction bases not matched to a gene: 5. Per the germline V gene, CDR1 is MNHEY and CDR2 is SMNVEV (reference sequence). The CDR3 loop reads CASSLSMTSGVNEQFF. CDR3 DNA: TGTGCCAGCAGTTTATCGATGACTAGCGGGGTTAATGAGCAGTTCTTC.

As concerns this clone: The sample has other DNA sequences that encode this CDR3 too. The rearrangement uses TRBV4-3 and TRBJ2-5; D is undetermined. Trimming stripped 0 bases from V and 7 bases from J, with 6 bases between. The CDR3 spans 12 residues. Germline-derived CDR1 and CDR2 are LGHNA and YSLEER. In nucleotides, the CDR3 is TGCGCCAGCAGCCAAGATCGAGGGACCCAGTACTTC. It yields the protein CASSQDRGTQYF.

This clone appeared once. The V call is TRBV19, the J call TRBJ2-3; no clear D. CDR3 size: 13 residues. Germline-derived CDR1 and CDR2 are LNHDA and SQIVND (reference sequence). The V end was cut by 6 bases, the J end by 4 bases, with 11 bases between. This chain's CDR3 is CASRTLRSDTQYF. The CDR3 DNA reads as TGTGCCAGTAGGACTTTAAGATCAGATACGCAGTATTTT.

The rearrangement links TRBV7-8 to TRBJ2-3; 7 bases are shared with TRBD2. The CDR3 spans 16 residues. With 2 bases clipped from V and 2 bases from J, the junction kept 7 bases outside the gene matches. Germline lookup yields CDR1 SGHVS and CDR2 FQNEAQ. The CDR3 loop reads CASSLIGAGVTDTQYF. CDR3 bases: TGTGCCAGCAGCTTAATCGGCGCGGGAGTCACAGATACGCAGTATTTT.

The chain combines TRBV4-1 with TRBJ2-4; 8 nucleotides agree with TRBD1. There are 15 residues in the CDR3. J lost 9 bases, V lost 2 bases, and 9 bases had no gene match. Germline V CDR1 and CDR2: MGHRA, YSYEKL. Here the CDR3 reads CASSQPDRDGGIQYF. CDR3 bases: TGCGCCAGCAGCCAACCGGACAGGGATGGGGGCATTCAGTACTTC.

This chain joins TRBV7-6 and TRBJ1-6, with D possibly being TRBD1 (5 bases). The V gene lost 5 bases and the J gene lost 6 bases, with 20 bases spanning the gap. Germline CDR1 reads SGHVS; CDR2 reads FNYEAQ. The CDR3 has 17 amino acids. DNA of the CDR3: TGTGCCAGCAGCCCCGGGGCCGGACTACCCCCTAATTCACCCCTCCACTTT. Its translation is CASSPGAGLPPNSPLHF.

The J gene is TRBJ1-5, the V gene TRBV4-1; D is uncertain. This CDR3 has 16 residues. The V gene lost 0 bases and the J gene lost 3 bases, with 12 bases spanning the gap. CDR1 and CDR2 from the germline V gene are MGHRA and YSYEKL. The CDR3 nucleotides are TGCGCCAGCAGCCAAGAGGTGGGCGCAGTCAATCAGCCCCAGCATTTT. It is translated as CASSQEVGAVNQPQHF.

Concerning this clone itself: The same CDR3 also results from other DNA sequences found in this sample. The genes are TRBV5-1 and TRBJ2-5; tentative D call: TRBD2 (6 bases). Per germline, CDR1 SGHRS and CDR2 YFSETQ. There are 14 residues in the CDR3. V was pared by 1 base and J by 1 base, with 8 bases between. The CDR3 sequence is CASSLLGGQETQYF. The CDR3 DNA reads as TGCGCCAGCAGCTTGCTCGGGGGCCAAGAGACCCAGTACTTC.

The chain couples TRBV2 to TRBJ2-3; D may be TRBD2 (6 bases). The V gene's germline CDR1 is SNHLY and CDR2 FYNNEI. The CDR3 covers 13 residues. The germline V and J ends were trimmed by 8 bases and 2 bases, with 11 bases remaining between them. The CDR3 bases are TGTGCCAGCTGGGACTTCAACACAGATACGCAGTATTTT. Translated, it gives CASWDFNTDTQYF.

The genes are TRBV28 and TRBJ2-2; 11 bases align to TRBD1. Trimming took 2 bases from V and 5 from J; bases not matched to a gene: 7. This CDR3 spans 17 amino acids. The germline gives CDR1 MDHEN, CDR2 SYDVKM. CDR3 loop: CASSLNGQGAKTGELFF. DNA for the CDR3: TGTGCCAGCAGTTTAAACGGACAGGGGGCTAAGACCGGGGAGCTGTTTTTT.

The rearrangement joins TRBV7-9 to TRBJ2-5; D is ambiguous. The CDR3 runs 15 residues. V was shortened by 0 bases and J by 1 base, with 9 bases between the two germline ends. Per the germline V gene, CDR1 is SEHNR and CDR2 is FQNEAQ (reference sequence). CDR3 residues: CASSLARPLQETQYF. The CDR3 bases are TGTGCCAGCAGCTTAGCGAGGCCCCTCCAAGAGACCCAGTACTTC.

The chain joins TRBV30 to TRBJ1-1; TRBD1 matches at 9 bases. Germline V gene data show CDR1 as GTSNPN and CDR2 as SVGIG (reference sequence). J was trimmed by 2 bases and V by 3 bases; bases with no gene match: 7. This CDR3 region has 15 residues. The CDR3 reads CAWSSPGQGNTEAFF. In DNA, the CDR3 is TGTGCCTGGAGCTCACCGGGACAGGGAAACACTGAAGCTTTCTTT.

The chain recombines TRBV2 with TRBJ2-7, with no clear D. Trimming removed 6 bases from V and 7 bases from J, with 19 bases in between. CDR3 size: 14 residues. The germline V gene has CDR1 SNHLY and CDR2 FYNNEI. The CDR3 sequence: CASSGLLTAAEQYF. Here the CDR3 DNA reads TGTGCCAGCAGCGGGTTACTCACTGCAGCGGAGCAGTACTTC.

The chain uses TRBV5-5 and TRBJ1-2; D might be TRBD1 (6 bases). V gave up 4 bases and J gave up 3 bases, with 16 bases separating them. The CDR3 covers 15 residues. Germline-derived CDR1 and CDR2 are SGHKS and YYEKEE (reference sequence). The CDR3 bases are TGTGCCAGCAGCCCAGGACAGTTAATAGACTATGGCTACACCTTC. Its translation is CASSPGQLIDYGYTF.

This sequence joins TRBV27 and TRBJ2-2, with 11 nucleotides matching TRBD1. The V and J ends lost 5 bases and 2 bases, in that order; junction bases with no gene match: 4. This CDR3 spans 16 amino acids. From germline, CDR1 is MNHEY and CDR2 SMNVEV (reference sequence). Written as DNA, the CDR3 is TGTGCCAGCAGTCTAGGACAGGGGGCTAACACCGGGGAGCTGTTTTTT. It yields the protein CASSLGQGANTGELFF.

A note on this clone: Other nucleotide sequences from this sample produce the same CDR3. The rearrangement links TRBV5-1 to TRBJ1-6, with a weak D call TRBD1 (5 bases). V shed 0 bases and J shed 8 bases, with 9 bases lying between them. This CDR3 is 14 amino acids long. Looked up from germline, CDR1 is SGHRS and CDR2 is YFSETQ. CDR3 sequence (DNA): TGCGCCAGCAGCTTGGGTCAGGGAGATTCACCCCTCCACTTT. It yields the protein CASSLGQGDSPLHF.

The chain has TRBV11-2 and TRBJ2-7; D possibly corresponds to TRBD1 (5 bases). This CDR3 is 16 amino acids long. With 0 bases removed from V and 3 bases from J, the gap between germline ends came to 15 bases. CDR1 SGHAT and CDR2 FQNNGV come from the germline V gene. The CDR3 sequence is CASSLDWAGNIYEQYF. CDR3 sequence (DNA): TGTGCCAGCAGCTTAGATTGGGCAGGGAATATCTACGAGCAGTACTTC.

The chain couples TRBV30 to TRBJ1-6, with 10 bases that match TRBD1. With V trimmed by 3 bases and J by 7 bases, 6 bases remained unmatched. This CDR3 comprises 15 residues. Germline CDR1 GTSNPN, CDR2 SVGIG (reference sequence). The CDR3: CAWSVGQGENSPLHF. CDR3 nucleotide sequence: TGTGCCTGGAGCGTCGGACAGGGGGAAAATTCACCCCTCCACTTT.

The chain is built from TRBV5-6 and TRBJ2-1, with TRBD1 as a possible D gene (5 bases). Looked up from germline, CDR1 is SGHDT and CDR2 is YYEEEE. The CDR3 is 12 amino acids. V was shortened by 5 bases and J by 9 bases, with 12 bases between the two germline ends. CDR3 loop: CASSSRGAEQFF. In DNA, the CDR3 is TGTGCCAGCAGTTCAAGGGGCGCTGAGCAGTTCTTC.

This CDR3 is CASSPPSGSNYEQYF. The CDR3 DNA is TGTGCCAGCTCACCACCTAGCGGGAGTAATTACGAGCAGTACTTC. The rearrangement joins TRBV18 to TRBJ2-7; 9 bases fit TRBD2. With 0 bases clipped from V and 4 bases from J, the junction kept 4 bases outside the gene matches. In germline, CDR1 is KGHSH, CDR2 LQKENI. The CDR3 is 15 amino acids.